A single sample gave rise to the 16 T cell receptor beta chains below, sequenced in a study of blood T cell repertoires in COVID-19. Libraries were prepared by immunoSEQ multiplex PCR; TCRdb keeps only in-frame clonotypes and omits some of them. This sample has roughly 24,000 clones, with 82% found just once. The sequenced sample consisted of peripheral blood. The receptors come from a human donor in a cohort sampled during active COVID-19.

The chain combines TRBV18 with TRBJ2-2, with D unresolved. With 6 bases removed from V and 4 bases from J, the gap between germline ends came to 18 bases. The CDR3 consists of 16 residues. Per the germline V gene, CDR1 is KGHSH and CDR2 is LQKENI. The CDR3 is CASSPPAVRSTGELFF. CDR3 DNA: TGTGCCAGCTCTCCCCCCGCGGTGAGGAGCACCGGGGAGCTGTTTTTT.

This chain joins TRBV5-1 and TRBJ2-3; 11 bases are a match to TRBD2. V gave up 4 bases and J gave up 3 bases; unmatched junction bases: 10. Per germline, CDR1 SGHRS and CDR2 YFSETQ. The CDR3 extends over 17 amino acids. The CDR3 DNA sequence: TGCGCCAGCAGCGCCGGACTAGCGGGCCGAACGACAGATACGCAGTATTTT. Its translation: CASSAGLAGRTTDTQYF.

The chain links TRBV3-1 (or the pseudogene TRBV3-2) to TRBJ1-2; TRBD1 might be the D (6 bases). The germline V and J ends were trimmed by 10 bases and 4 bases, with 19 bases remaining between them. This CDR3 spans 14 amino acids. Germline V gene lookup returns CDR1 LGHDT and CDR2 YNNKEL (reference sequence). The CDR3 spells CATMGGGGTYGYTF. DNA for the CDR3: TGTGCCACGATGGGGGGGGGCGGGACCTATGGCTACACCTTC.

This chain connects TRBV6-6 to TRBJ2-5; TRBD1 agrees at 7 bases. CDR1 is MNHNY, CDR2 SVGAGI, per germline (reference sequence). Trimming removed 0 bases from V and 5 bases from J; junction bases left unmatched: 6. There are 15 residues in the CDR3. CDR3 sequence reads: CASSYSPARGETQYF. The CDR3 nucleotides read TGTGCCAGCAGTTACTCGCCCGCCAGGGGGGAGACCCAGTACTTC.

The V call is TRBV19, the J call TRBJ1-1, with D hard to call. Germline V lookup: CDR1 LNHDA, CDR2 SQIVND (reference sequence). Trimming removed 10 bases from V and 1 base from J, with 13 bases in between. The CDR3 contains 13 residues. CDR3 sequence reads: CATTRRENTEAFF. The CDR3 DNA sequence: TGTGCCACAACGCGACGGGAGAACACTGAAGCTTTCTTT.

The table lists this clone with a count of one. The chain is built from TRBV5-1 and TRBJ1-4; 11 bases are a match to TRBD1. Trimming took 4 bases from V and 3 from J; bases not matched to a gene: 5. The germline CDR1 and CDR2 sequences are SGHRS and YFSETQ. The CDR3 covers 16 residues. CDR3 amino acids: CASSRGQGAANEKLFF. DNA of the CDR3: TGCGCCAGCAGCCGAGGACAGGGGGCCGCTAATGAAAAACTGTTTTTT.

This sequence joins TRBV27 and TRBJ1-4; tentative D call: TRBD1 (5 bases). Per germline, CDR1 MNHEY and CDR2 SMNVEV (reference sequence). Trimming left V 1 base short and J 5 bases short, with 11 bases between. The CDR3 length is 15 residues. The CDR3 here is CASSLLRGGNEKLFF. The CDR3 DNA sequence: TGTGCCAGCAGTTTATTACGGGGGGGAAATGAAAAACTGTTTTTT.

The J gene is TRBJ2-1, the V gene TRBV18; D not resolved. The CDR3 is 16 residues long. V shed 3 bases and J shed 4 bases, with 16 bases lying between them. Looked up from germline, CDR1 is KGHSH and CDR2 is LQKENI. CDR3 in DNA: TGTGCCAGCTCACCTTCTCAGGCAGATGGTTACAATGAGCAGTTCTTC. Translated, it gives CASSPSQADGYNEQFF.

The chain links TRBV29-1 to TRBJ1-2, with no clear D. The length of the CDR3 is 12 residues. CDR1 is SQVTM, CDR2 ANQGSEA, per germline. V shed 0 bases and J shed 9 bases, with 11 bases lying between them. The CDR3 protein is CSVEDVTYRYTF. CDR3 sequence (DNA): TGCAGCGTTGAAGATGTGACATATCGCTACACCTTC.

CDR3 residues: CASRQESMGNGYTF. In DNA, the CDR3 is TGTGCCAGCAGACAGGAATCGATGGGGAATGGCTACACCTTC. This chain joins TRBV2 and TRBJ1-2; a possible D gene is TRBD1 (5 bases). V was shortened by 6 bases and J by 6 bases, with 17 bases between the two germline ends. The CDR3 has 14 amino acids. Germline V lookup: CDR1 SNHLY, CDR2 FYNNEI. Full variable domain (remainder filled in from reference TRBV2 and TRBJ1-2): EPEVTQTPSHQVTQMGQEVILRCVPISNHLYFYWYRQILGQKVEFLVSFYNNEISEKSEIFDDQFSVERPDGSNFTLKIRSTKLEDSAMYFCASRQESMGNGYTFGSGTRLTVV.

This chain joins TRBV18 and TRBJ2-7, with 12 bases that match TRBD2. Germline CDR1 and CDR2: KGHSH and LQKENI. The trim removed 1 base at V and 9 bases at J, leaving 10 bases unmatched. The CDR3 length is 16 residues. CDR3 sequence reads: CASSPQLAGGEGRQYF. DNA for the CDR3: TGTGCCAGCTCACCACAGCTAGCGGGAGGGGAAGGTCGGCAGTACTTC.

The chain joins TRBV18 to TRBJ2-7, with 11 bases aligning to TRBD2. CDR3 length: 15 residues. CDR1 is KGHSH, CDR2 LQKENI, per germline. V was pared by 4 bases and J by 3 bases, with 5 bases of the junction left unmatched. CDR3: CASSLTSGTVYEQYF. CDR3 bases: TGTGCCAGCTCACTGACTAGCGGGACTGTCTACGAGCAGTACTTC. The complete variable domain, with remaining parts taken from reference TRBV18 and TRBJ2-7, reads NAGVMQNPRHLVRRRGQEARLRCSPMKGHSHVYWYRQLPEEGLKFMVYLQKENIIDESGMPKERFSAEFPKEGPSILRIQQVVRGDSAAYFCASSLTSGTVYEQYFGPGTRLTVT.

This clone was seen once. This sequence joins TRBV2 and TRBJ1-6; 7 positions agree with TRBD1. Trimming took 7 bases from V and 6 from J; bases not matched to a gene: 18. The CDR3 covers 18 residues. Germline values: CDR1 SNHLY, CDR2 FYNNEI. The CDR3 DNA sequence: TGTGCCAGCATTTGGGACAGTATCCTTCCCCCGGGTAATTCACCCCTCCACTTT. This translates into CASIWDSILPPGNSPLHF.

V is TRBV7-2 and J is TRBJ2-6; the match to TRBD2 covers 7 bases. The germline V gene has CDR1 SGHTA and CDR2 FQGNSA. The trim removed 1 base at V and 4 bases at J, leaving 7 bases unmatched. The CDR3 is 17 amino acids. The CDR3 sequence: CASSLVAGGRGANVLTF. Here the CDR3 DNA reads TGTGCCAGCAGCTTAGTCGCCGGCGGGAGAGGGGCCAACGTCCTGACTTTC.

The chain has TRBV6-2 or TRBV6-3 and TRBJ1-1; D remains unclear. V was clipped by 4 bases and J by 2 bases, with 8 bases between them. The CDR3 has 13 residues. Germline V gene data show CDR1 as MNHEY and CDR2 as SVGEGT. CDR3 nucleotides: TGTGCCAGCAGTTTCGCACTCAACACTGAAGCTTTCTTT. Amino acids: CASSFALNTEAFF.

This clone was picked up one time. Written as DNA, the CDR3 is TGTGCCAGCAGCGATTCCGGGACAGCAAGAAACACTGAAGCTTTCTTT. This gives the protein CASSDSGTARNTEAFF. The rearrangement uses TRBV7-9 and TRBJ1-1; 7 bases agree with TRBD1. The CDR3 extends over 16 amino acids. J was trimmed by 2 bases and V by 5 bases; bases with no gene match: 11. CDR1 is SEHNR, CDR2 FQNEAQ, per germline (reference sequence).